This is a list of T cell receptor beta chains from one sample in a study of T-cell reconstitution after alpha-beta-depleted transplantation in children. One entry per CDR3 protein, called by TCRdb with MiXCR from the PCR reads. The repertoire has roughly 500,000 distinct CDR3 sequences, around 19% of them found once; the top ten carry 3% to 4%. Sequences were derived from PBMCs from the stem cell graft donor, sampled from the stem cell graft. These receptors were collected from a human donor who donated a stem cell graft to a child with acute lymphoblastic leukemia. CDR3s include the opening cysteine and the closing phenylalanine or tryptophan. The D gene is left open where the match is weak. The size field is filled for only some rows; it gives once, few, many or a size class.

V	D	size	J	DNA	CDR3
TRBV12-3/TRBV12-4	TRBD1	NA	TRBJ2-6	TGTGCCAGCAGGGGGACAGGAAGGACTGGGGCCAACGTCCTGACTTTC	CASRGTGRTGANVLTF
TRBV20-1	TRBD1	few	TRBJ1-2	TGCAGTGCTAGAGAGCAGGACAGGGGAGGCGATGGCTACACCTTC	CSAREQDRGGDGYTF
TRBV5-1	NA	NA	TRBJ1-1	TGCGCCAGCAGAGAGTTCGGAGGCGGCACTGAAGCTTTCTTT	CASREFGGGTEAFF
TRBV20-1	TRBD1	NA	TRBJ1-3	TGCAGTGCTAGAGATGTGGACAGGTTGCAAGGAAACACCATATATTTT	CSARDVDRLQGNTIYF
TRBV18	TRBD1	NA	TRBJ2-1	TGTGCCAGCTTAGGACAGGGTAACTACAATGAGCAGTTCTTC	CASLGQGNYNEQFF
TRBV5-1	NA	NA	TRBJ1-3	TGCGCCAGCAGCACGGGAACTAACACCATATATTTT	CASSTGTNTIYF
TRBV18	NA	NA	TRBJ1-5	TGTGCCAGCTCCCCCAATCAGGATCAGCCCCAGCATTTT	CASSPNQDQPQHF
TRBV27	NA	NA	TRBJ2-1	TGTGCCAGCAGCCTACAGGAGGGGTCGAAGCAGTTCTTC	CASSLQEGSKQFF
TRBV7-6	TRBD2	NA	TRBJ2-3	TGTGCCAGCAGCTTAGTCCCTAGCGGGAGCGCTACAGATACGCAGTATTTT	CASSLVPSGSATDTQYF
TRBV5-1	TRBD2	few	TRBJ2-7	TGCGCCAGCACTCCTCAGACTAGCAGCTACGAGCAGTACTTC	CASTPQTSSYEQYF
TRBV3-1	TRBD2	NA	TRBJ2-2	TGTGCCAGCAGGGAAAACATTTGGACTAGCGGGAGCTCCGGGGAGCTGTTTTTT	CASRENIWTSGSSGELFF
TRBV5-1	NA	few	TRBJ1-5	TGCGCCAGCAGCTTGGTGCCGAATAGCAATCAGCCCCAGCATTTT	CASSLVPNSNQPQHF
TRBV5-1	NA	few	TRBJ2-7	TGCGCCAGCAGCCTCCCCCGGGGGCTTTCTAAAGGGAGCTACGAGCAGTACTTC	CASSLPRGLSKGSYEQYF
TRBV7-9	NA	NA	TRBJ2-5	TGTGCCAGCAGCTTAGCGGTCATGCCGGCGGGCATCGAGACCCAGTACTTC	CASSLAVMPAGIETQYF
TRBV12-3/TRBV12-4	NA	NA	TRBJ2-2	TGTGCCAGCAGGACCAGGGAGGTCACCGGGGAGCTGTTTTTT	CASRTREVTGELFF
TRBV5-1	TRBD1	NA	TRBJ2-5	TGCGCCAGCAGCTTCGGACAGGGTCAAGAGACCCAGTACTTC	CASSFGQGQETQYF
TRBV27	NA	few	TRBJ1-2	TGTGCCAGCAGTTTGCCTGACCCCTATGGCTACACCTTC	CASSLPDPYGYTF
TRBV5-1	NA	NA	TRBJ2-7	TGCGCCAGCAGCTTAAGCCAGGTCAGCTACGAGCAGTACTTC	CASSLSQVSYEQYF
TRBV20-1	TRBD1	few	TRBJ2-3	TGCAGTGCAGGGACAGGGGCAGATACGCAGTATTTT	CSAGTGADTQYF
TRBV5-1	NA	few	TRBJ1-2	TGCGCCAGCAGCATGGCTGATGGGGCCTATGGCTACACCTTC	CASSMADGAYGYTF
TRBV19	NA	NA	TRBJ2-7	TGTGCCAGTAGTATAGAAGAGTGGGGAAAAGAGCAGTACTTC	CASSIEEWGKEQYF
TRBV5-1	NA	few	TRBJ2-2	TGCGCCAGCAGCTTTCGGAGGAACACCGGGGAGCTGTTTTTT	CASSFRRNTGELFF
TRBV6-5	NA	few	TRBJ2-5	TGTGCCAGCAGTTACTCCCAGGCGGTGGAGACCCAGTACTTC	CASSYSQAVETQYF
TRBV20-1	NA	few	TRBJ1-5	TGCAGTGCTAGAGATGGTCTGAGTGAGCCCCAGCATTTT	CSARDGLSEPQHF
TRBV20-1	TRBD2	NA	TRBJ2-1	TGCAGTGCTAGAGATCCTCGCGGGAGCTCCTACAATGAGCAGTTCTTC	CSARDPRGSSYNEQFF
TRBV11-2	TRBD1	few	TRBJ1-1	TGTGCCAGCACCCCGGGACAGCTCTCGCTGTCTAGGCTGAACACTGAAGCTTTCTTT	CASTPGQLSLSRLNTEAFF
TRBV5-1	NA	NA	TRBJ2-1	TGCGCCAGCAGCTTGACCCGCGCTAGCTCCTACAATGAGCAGTTCTTC	CASSLTRASSYNEQFF
TRBV15	NA	few	TRBJ2-1	TGTGCCACCAGCAGAGTCGGCGGGACTGGCAATGAGCAGTTCTTC	CATSRVGGTGNEQFF
TRBV7-9	TRBD2	few	TRBJ2-1	TGTGCCAGCAGCGCCCGGACTAGCGGAGACCGATACAATGAGCAGTTCTTC	CASSARTSGDRYNEQFF
TRBV20-1	NA	NA	TRBJ2-7	TGCAGTGCTGGCGGGAACTCCTACGAGCAGTACTTC	CSAGGNSYEQYF
TRBV4-1	NA	NA	TRBJ2-1	TGCGCCAGCAGCCAATCCCATTTTCCGGGAGCAGGGTACAATGAGCAGTTCTTC	CASSQSHFPGAGYNEQFF
TRBV11-1	TRBD2	few	TRBJ2-3	TGTGCAAGCAGCCTAGCGGGACCGGGAGATACGCAGTATTTT	CASSLAGPGDTQYF
TRBV7-2	TRBD1	NA	TRBJ2-1	TGTGCCAGCAGCGTTCTCCGACAGGGCAATGAGCAGTTCTTC	CASSVLRQGNEQFF
TRBV27	NA	few	TRBJ1-1	TGTGCCAGCAGTTTTTGGGGAAGCGGGAACACTGAAGCTTTCTTT	CASSFWGSGNTEAFF
TRBV20-1	NA	NA	TRBJ1-1	TGCAGTGCTCGAACAGGGAGGGTAGGCACTGAAGCTTTCTTT	CSARTGRVGTEAFF
TRBV7-8	NA	NA	TRBJ1-1	TGTGCCAGCAGCTTGGCGACGGGACGCCACACTGAAGCTTTCTTT	CASSLATGRHTEAFF
TRBV6-5	TRBD2	few	TRBJ2-5	TGTGCCAGCAGTTATTGGCTAGCGGGAGGCTACCAAGAGACCCAGTACTTC	CASSYWLAGGYQETQYF
TRBV18	TRBD1	NA	TRBJ1-1	TGTGCCAGCTCACCTACCGGGACAGCGGTTACTGAAGCTTTCTTT	CASSPTGTAVTEAFF
TRBV20-1	NA	NA	TRBJ2-1	TGCAGTGCTGGACAGGGTCGGGGACTAGTCTACAATGAGCAGTTCTTC	CSAGQGRGLVYNEQFF
TRBV20-1	NA	few	TRBJ2-1	TGCAGTGCTCGCCCCCTAGCGAATTTTGGATCCTACAATGAGCAGTTCTTC	CSARPLANFGSYNEQFF
TRBV5-1	TRBD2	few	TRBJ2-7	TGCGCCAGCAGACGACCGGGACTAGCGGGAGACGGGAACGAGCAGTACTTC	CASRRPGLAGDGNEQYF
TRBV15	NA	few	TRBJ2-1	TGTGCCACCAGCACTACAAGTTTATCCTACAATGAGCAGTTCTTC	CATSTTSLSYNEQFF
TRBV5-1	TRBD2	few	TRBJ2-7	TGCGCCAGCAGCCCGACGGGACTAGCGGCCCGGGGGGAGCAGTACTTC	CASSPTGLAARGEQYF
TRBV4-1	NA	NA	TRBJ1-2	TGCGCCAGCAGCCATCCCGTGGGGGGGATGGGCTATGGCTACACCTTC	CASSHPVGGMGYGYTF
TRBV14	TRBD1	NA	TRBJ2-3	TGTGCCAGCAGCGACCTGACAGGGCTTAGCACAGATACGCAGTATTTT	CASSDLTGLSTDTQYF
TRBV12-3/TRBV12-4	NA	NA	TRBJ2-7	TGTGCCAGCAGTTGGGTCATTCTCTACGAGCAGTACTTC	CASSWVILYEQYF
TRBV5-1	TRBD2	NA	TRBJ2-1	TGCGCCAGCAGCTTGGAGGTTTGGACTAGCGGGATCGTTGAGCAGTTCTTC	CASSLEVWTSGIVEQFF
TRBV20-1	TRBD1	NA	TRBJ2-2	TGCAGTGCTAGAGATGCCGGGACAGCGAACACCGGGGAGCTGTTTTTT	CSARDAGTANTGELFF
TRBV9	TRBD2	many	TRBJ2-3	TGTGCCAGCAGCGTCGGACTAGCAGCGTACACAGATACGCAGTATTTT	CASSVGLAAYTDTQYF
TRBV5-1	NA	NA	TRBJ2-7	TGCGCCAGCAGCTCGCAGGGAGTCTACGAGCAGTACTTC	CASSSQGVYEQYF
TRBV11-3	NA	NA	TRBJ2-2	TGTGCCAGCAGCTTAAAAGGCGGCACCGGGGAGCTGTTTTTT	CASSLKGGTGELFF
TRBV5-1	TRBD2	NA	TRBJ2-1	TGCGCCAGCAGCGCGGGACTAGCGGGAGGGGGCCTGTACAATGAGCAGTTCTTC	CASSAGLAGGGLYNEQFF
TRBV10-3	TRBD2	few	TRBJ2-7	TGTGCCATCAGTGAGCCCAGGGACTCGCGGGAGAGATCCTACGAGCAGTACTTC	CAISEPRDSRERSYEQYF
TRBV12-3/TRBV12-4	NA	few	TRBJ1-2	TGTGCCAGCAGTTTAACGGAGCAATATGGCTACACCTTC	CASSLTEQYGYTF
TRBV7-9	NA	few	TRBJ2-7	TGTGCCAGCAGGGCTGGACAGTCCTACGAGCAGTACTTC	CASRAGQSYEQYF
TRBV9	NA	NA	TRBJ2-2	TGTGCCAGCAACCCCGGGACTCTGAACACCGGGGAGCTGTTTTTT	CASNPGTLNTGELFF
TRBV7-3	NA	NA	TRBJ2-2	TGTGCCAGCAGCTTAATGGCGCCGGGGGAGCTGTTTTTT	CASSLMAPGELFF
TRBV7-7	NA	few	TRBJ2-5	TGTGCCAGCAGCCATCGTAGCGGCTCACAAGAGACCCAGTACTTC	CASSHRSGSQETQYF